Reported below is one TCR beta chain. As yet, its antigen is unknown. The table came from immunoSEQ multiplex PCR; TCRdb's copy has only in-frame clones and leaves some out. The table has over 80,000 clones, 91% seen once. The data originate from a study of graft-versus-host responses after intestinal transplantation. Germline V gives CDR1 SGHVS, CDR2 FQNEAQ. Trimming removed 0 bases from V and 2 bases from J, with 9 bases in between. This CDR3 contains 15 residues. This receptor was taken from a human donor who was the organ donor for an intestinal transplant. The rearrangement links TRBV7-8 to TRBJ2-3, with unresolved D. This sample comprised unstimulated CD4+ T cells sorted from spleen or lymph node cells, obtained before transplant. In nucleotides, the CDR3 is TGTGCCAGCAGCTTAGCGCTCGGGTCCACAGATACGCAGTATTTT. It codes for CASSLALGSTDTQYF.